The TCR beta chain under discussion was sequenced for a study of Ad26.COV2.S vaccination and SARS-CoV-2 variants. Study details: By the intramuscular route, Ad26.COV2.S was given once, or twice 56 days apart. Study-wide points: Individuals receiving vaccine had higher spike-specific TCR breadth than placebo recipients did.

Germline-derived CDR1 and CDR2 are LGHDT and YNNKEL (reference sequence). The CDR3 has 14 residues. V shed 4 bases, J shed 3 bases, and the junction held 5 bases outside the gene matches. Treatment indicated: some 19 received Ad26.COV2.S at low or high dose, single or two shots; several received placebo; per-sample allocation not given. Material that was analyzed had been drawn on day 63 after the first vaccine or placebo injection. Comments on this clone: The antigen is unknown.

Clones were read by immunoSEQ multiplex PCR, and TCRdb kept only the in-frame ones, dropping some. The table shows some 520,000 clones, with roughly 85% occurring only once. This clonotype was obtained from a person between 18 and 65 years old who received the Ad26.COV2.S COVID-19 vaccine or a placebo. The sample was peripheral blood, taken in a trial of Ad26.COV2.S vaccine versus placebo. The V gene is TRBV3-1 (or the pseudogene TRBV3-2), the J gene TRBJ2-7; 8 bases fit TRBD2. The CDR3 DNA is TGTGCCAGCAGCCCCCAGGGACTAGACTACGAGCAGTACTTC. It codes for CASSPQGLDYEQYF.